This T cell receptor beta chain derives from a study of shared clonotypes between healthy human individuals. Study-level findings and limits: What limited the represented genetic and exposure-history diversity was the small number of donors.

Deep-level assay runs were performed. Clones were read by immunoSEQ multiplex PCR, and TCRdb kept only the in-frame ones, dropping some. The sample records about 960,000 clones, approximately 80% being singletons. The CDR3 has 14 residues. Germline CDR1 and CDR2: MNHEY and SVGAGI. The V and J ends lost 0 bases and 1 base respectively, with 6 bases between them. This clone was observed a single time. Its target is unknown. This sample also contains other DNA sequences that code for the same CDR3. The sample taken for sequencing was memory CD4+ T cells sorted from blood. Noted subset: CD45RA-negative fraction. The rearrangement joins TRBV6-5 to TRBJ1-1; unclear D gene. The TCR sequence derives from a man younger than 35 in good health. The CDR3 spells CASSYSRGNTEAFF. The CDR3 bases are TGTGCCAGCAGTTACTCACGGGGGAACACTGAAGCTTTCTTT.